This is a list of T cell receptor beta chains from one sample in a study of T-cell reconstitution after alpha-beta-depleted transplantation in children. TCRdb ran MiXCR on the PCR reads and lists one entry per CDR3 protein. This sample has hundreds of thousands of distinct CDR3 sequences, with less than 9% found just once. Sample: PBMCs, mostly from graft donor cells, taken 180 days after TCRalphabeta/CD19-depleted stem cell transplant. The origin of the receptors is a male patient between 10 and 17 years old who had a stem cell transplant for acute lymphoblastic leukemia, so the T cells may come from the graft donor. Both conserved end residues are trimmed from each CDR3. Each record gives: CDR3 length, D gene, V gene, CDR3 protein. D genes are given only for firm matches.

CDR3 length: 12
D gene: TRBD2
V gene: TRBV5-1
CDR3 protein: ASSWTSGGDEQF

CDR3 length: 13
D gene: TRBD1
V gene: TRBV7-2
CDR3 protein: ASSSRQGVNSPLH

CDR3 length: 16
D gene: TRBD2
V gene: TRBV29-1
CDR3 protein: SVEGGLAGSSSYNEQF

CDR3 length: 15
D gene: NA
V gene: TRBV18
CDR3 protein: ASSPQGAGTGANVLT

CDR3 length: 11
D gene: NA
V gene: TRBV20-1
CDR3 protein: SASEGVYQPQH

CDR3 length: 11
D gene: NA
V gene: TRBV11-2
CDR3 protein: ASGARPQETQY

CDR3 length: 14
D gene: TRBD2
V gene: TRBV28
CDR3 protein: ASSLFGRREVKEQY

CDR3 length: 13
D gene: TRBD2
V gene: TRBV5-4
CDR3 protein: ASSSASGSYNEQF

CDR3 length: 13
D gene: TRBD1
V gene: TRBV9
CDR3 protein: ASSVAGTGAETQY

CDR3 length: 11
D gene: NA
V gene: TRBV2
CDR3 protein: ASNSLNNQPQH

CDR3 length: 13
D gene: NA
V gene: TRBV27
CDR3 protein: ASSLGGFSTDTQY

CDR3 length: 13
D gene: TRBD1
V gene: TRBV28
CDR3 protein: ASTPGGAGTGELF

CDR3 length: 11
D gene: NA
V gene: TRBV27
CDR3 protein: ASSLSRDAEAF

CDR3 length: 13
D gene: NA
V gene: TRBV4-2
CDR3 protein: ASSQETQVRQPQH

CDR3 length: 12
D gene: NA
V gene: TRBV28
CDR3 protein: ASSLRGIGYGYT

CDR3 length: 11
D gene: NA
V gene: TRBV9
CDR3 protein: ASSGGASNEQF

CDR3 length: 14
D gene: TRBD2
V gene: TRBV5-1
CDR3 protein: ASSTPGTSGNNEQF

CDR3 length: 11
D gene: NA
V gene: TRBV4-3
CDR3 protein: ASSRTNTGELF

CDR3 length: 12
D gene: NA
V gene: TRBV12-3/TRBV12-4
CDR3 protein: ASGSGGNTGELF

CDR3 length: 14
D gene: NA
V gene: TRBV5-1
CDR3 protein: ASSLAAGFSPYEQY

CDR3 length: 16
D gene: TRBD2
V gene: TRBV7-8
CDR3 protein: ASSLTRPGLGIIGELF

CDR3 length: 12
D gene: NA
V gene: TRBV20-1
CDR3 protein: SASRLGGATEAF

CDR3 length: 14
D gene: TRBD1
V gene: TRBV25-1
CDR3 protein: ASRTGAPFYNSPLH

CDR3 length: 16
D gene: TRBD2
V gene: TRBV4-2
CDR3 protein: ASSPRTSGTSLQETQY

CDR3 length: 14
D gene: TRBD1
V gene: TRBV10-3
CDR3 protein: AISNSLGTAQETQY

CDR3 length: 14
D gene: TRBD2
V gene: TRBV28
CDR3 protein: ASSFPSGSGTGELF

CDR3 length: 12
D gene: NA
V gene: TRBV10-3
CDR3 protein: AIREKQGGYEQY

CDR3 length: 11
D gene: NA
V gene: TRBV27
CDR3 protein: ASSFGRHNEQF

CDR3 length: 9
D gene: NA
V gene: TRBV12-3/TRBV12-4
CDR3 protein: ASSLGVPLH

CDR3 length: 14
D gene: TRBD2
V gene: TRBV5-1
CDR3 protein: ASSVTGTRNTGELF

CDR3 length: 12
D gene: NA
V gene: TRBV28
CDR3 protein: ASSFGPVSYEQY

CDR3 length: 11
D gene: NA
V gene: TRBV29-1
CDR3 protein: SATDSRSYEQY

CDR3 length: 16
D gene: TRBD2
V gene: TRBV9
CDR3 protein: ASSPRTSGRPSTDTQY

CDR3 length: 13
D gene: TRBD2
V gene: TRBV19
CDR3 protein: ASSPPSGVGNEQF

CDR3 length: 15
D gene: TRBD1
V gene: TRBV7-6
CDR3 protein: ASSLDGGGQGGYGYT

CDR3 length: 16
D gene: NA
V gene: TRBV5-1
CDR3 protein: ASSLSLLRRGANYGYT

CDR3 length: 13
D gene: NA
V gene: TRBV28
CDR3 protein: AISPRLYSNQPQH

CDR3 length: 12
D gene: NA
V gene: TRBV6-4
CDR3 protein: ASTPLGLQETQY

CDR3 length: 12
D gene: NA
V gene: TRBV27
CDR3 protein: ASSSRPLGQKLF

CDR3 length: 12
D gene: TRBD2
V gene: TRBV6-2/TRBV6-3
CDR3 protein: ASRVTSGRNEQF

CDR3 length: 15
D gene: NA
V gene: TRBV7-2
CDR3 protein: ASSSRGGAKAKNIQY

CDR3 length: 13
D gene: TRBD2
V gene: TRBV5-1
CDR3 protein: ASSAKAGVRDEQF

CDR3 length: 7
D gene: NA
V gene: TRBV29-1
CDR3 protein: SVSPGAF

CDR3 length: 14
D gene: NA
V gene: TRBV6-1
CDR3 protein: ASSPPSTGFQETQY

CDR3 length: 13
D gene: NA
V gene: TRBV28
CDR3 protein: ASSLGSSGANVLT

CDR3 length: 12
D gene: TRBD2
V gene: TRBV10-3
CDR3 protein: AIMASGSINEQF

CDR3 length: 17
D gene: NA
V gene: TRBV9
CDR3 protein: ASSAPSARGPDWGKTQY

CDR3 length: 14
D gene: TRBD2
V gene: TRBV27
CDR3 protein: ASSYHRSGRSDTQY

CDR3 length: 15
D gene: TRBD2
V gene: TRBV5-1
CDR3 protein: ASSLYPLAGGSYEQY

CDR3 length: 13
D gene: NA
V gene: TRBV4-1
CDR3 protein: ASSRLGINTGELF

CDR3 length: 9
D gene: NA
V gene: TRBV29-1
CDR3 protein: SVENLYGYT

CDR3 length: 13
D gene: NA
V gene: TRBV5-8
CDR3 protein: ASSFNPTGYETQY

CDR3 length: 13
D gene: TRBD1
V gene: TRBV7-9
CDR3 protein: ASSSPGTATYEQY

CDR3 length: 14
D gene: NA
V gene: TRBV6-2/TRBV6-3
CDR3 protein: ASRADGLWMDSPLH

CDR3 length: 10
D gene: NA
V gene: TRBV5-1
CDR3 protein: ASSRESGELF

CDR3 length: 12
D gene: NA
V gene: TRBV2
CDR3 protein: ASSEWSSGNTIY

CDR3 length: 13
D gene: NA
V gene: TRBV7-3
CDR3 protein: ASSLTWGLQETQY